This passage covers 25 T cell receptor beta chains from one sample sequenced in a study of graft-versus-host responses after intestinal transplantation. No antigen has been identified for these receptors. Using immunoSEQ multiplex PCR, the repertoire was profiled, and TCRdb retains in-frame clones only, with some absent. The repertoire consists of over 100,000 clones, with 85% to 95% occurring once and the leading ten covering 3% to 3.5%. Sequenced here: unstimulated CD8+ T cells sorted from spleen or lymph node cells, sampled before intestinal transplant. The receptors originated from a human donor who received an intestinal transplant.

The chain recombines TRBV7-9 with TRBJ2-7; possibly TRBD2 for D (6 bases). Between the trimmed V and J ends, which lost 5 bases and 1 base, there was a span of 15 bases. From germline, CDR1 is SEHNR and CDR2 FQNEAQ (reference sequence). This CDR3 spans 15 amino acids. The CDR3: CASSPPIAVSYEQYF. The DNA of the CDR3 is TGTGCCAGCAGCCCCCCGATAGCGGTTTCCTACGAGCAGTACTTC.

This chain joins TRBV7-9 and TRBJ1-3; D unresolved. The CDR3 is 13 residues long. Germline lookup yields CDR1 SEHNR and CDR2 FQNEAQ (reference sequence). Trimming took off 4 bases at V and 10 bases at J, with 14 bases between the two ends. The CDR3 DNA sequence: TGTGCCAGCAGCTCCCCGACGGCCTATACCATATATTTT. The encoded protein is CASSSPTAYTIYF.

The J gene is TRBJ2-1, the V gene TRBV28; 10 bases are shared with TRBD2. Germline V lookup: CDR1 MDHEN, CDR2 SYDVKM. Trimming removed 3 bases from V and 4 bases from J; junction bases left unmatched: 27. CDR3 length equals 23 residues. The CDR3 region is CASSLSLDRDEREGPHSYNEQFF. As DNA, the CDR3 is TGTGCCAGCAGTTTGAGTTTGGACAGGGATGAGCGGGAGGGCCCTCACTCTTACAATGAGCAGTTCTTC.

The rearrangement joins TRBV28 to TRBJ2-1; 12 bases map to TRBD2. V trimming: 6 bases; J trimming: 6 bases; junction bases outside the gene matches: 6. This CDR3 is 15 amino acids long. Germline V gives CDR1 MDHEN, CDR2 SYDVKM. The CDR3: CASSLGLAGPNEQFF. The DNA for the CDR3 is TGTGCCAGCAGCCTTGGACTAGCGGGACCCAATGAGCAGTTCTTC.

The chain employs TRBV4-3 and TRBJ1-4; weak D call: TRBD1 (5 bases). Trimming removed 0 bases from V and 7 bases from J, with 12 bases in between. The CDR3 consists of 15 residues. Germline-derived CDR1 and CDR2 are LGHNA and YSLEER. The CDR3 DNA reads TGCGCCAGCAGCCAAGATGGGGCAGGTGGTGAAAAACTGTTTTTT. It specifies CASSQDGAGGEKLFF.

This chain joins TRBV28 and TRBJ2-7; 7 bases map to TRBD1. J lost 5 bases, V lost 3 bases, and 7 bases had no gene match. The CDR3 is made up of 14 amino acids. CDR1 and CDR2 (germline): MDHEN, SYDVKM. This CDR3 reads CASSLGDRNHEQYF. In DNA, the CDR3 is TGTGCCAGCAGTTTGGGGGACAGAAACCACGAGCAGTACTTC.

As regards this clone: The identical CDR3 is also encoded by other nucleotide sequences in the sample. CDR3: CASSVAGNEQFF. The CDR3 DNA reads as TGTGCCAGCAGCGTAGCCGGGAATGAGCAGTTCTTC. The chain couples TRBV9 to TRBJ2-1; unclear D gene. CDR1 SGDLS and CDR2 YYNGEE come from the germline V gene. The length of the CDR3 is 12 residues. V shed 0 bases and J shed 7 bases, with 5 bases lying between them.

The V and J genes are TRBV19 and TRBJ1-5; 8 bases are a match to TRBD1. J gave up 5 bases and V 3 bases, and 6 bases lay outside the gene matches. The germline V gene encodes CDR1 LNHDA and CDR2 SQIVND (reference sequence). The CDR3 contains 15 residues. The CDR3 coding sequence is TGTGCCAGTAGTATTGAGGACAGGGAGGATCAGCCCCAGCATTTT. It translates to CASSIEDREDQPQHF.

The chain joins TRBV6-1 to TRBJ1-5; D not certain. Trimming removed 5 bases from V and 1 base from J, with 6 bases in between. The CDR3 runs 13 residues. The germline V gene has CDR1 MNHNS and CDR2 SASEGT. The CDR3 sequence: CASSSRSNQPQHF. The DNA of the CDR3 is TGTGCCAGCAGTTCTAGGAGCAATCAGCCCCAGCATTTT.

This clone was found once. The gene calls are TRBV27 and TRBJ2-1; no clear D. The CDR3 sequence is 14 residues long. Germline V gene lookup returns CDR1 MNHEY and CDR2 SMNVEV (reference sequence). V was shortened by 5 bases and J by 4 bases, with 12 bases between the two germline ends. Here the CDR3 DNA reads TGTGCCAGCAGTGGACGGAGTAAGTACAATGAGCAGTTCTTC. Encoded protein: CASSGRSKYNEQFF.

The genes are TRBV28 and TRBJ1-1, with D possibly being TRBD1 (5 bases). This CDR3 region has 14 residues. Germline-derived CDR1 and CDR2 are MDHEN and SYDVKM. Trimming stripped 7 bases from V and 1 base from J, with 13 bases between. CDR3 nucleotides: TGTGCCAGCACCCTCTCGGGACCGAACACTGAAGCTTTCTTT. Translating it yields CASTLSGPNTEAFF.

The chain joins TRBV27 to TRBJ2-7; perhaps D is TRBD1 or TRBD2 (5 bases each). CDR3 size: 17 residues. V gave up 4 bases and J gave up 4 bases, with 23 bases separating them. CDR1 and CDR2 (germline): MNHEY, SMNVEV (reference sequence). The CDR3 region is CASSSPFWGPQAYEQYF. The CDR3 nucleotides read TGTGCCAGCAGTTCCCCCTTTTGGGGACCACAAGCGTACGAGCAGTACTTC.

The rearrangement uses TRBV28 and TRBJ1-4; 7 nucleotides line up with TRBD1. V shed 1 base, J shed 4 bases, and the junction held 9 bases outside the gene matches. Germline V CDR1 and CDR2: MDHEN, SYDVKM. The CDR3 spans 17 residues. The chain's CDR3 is CASSLFQGQAINEKLFF. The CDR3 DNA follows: TGTGCCAGCAGTTTATTCCAAGGACAGGCGATTAATGAAAAACTGTTTTTT.

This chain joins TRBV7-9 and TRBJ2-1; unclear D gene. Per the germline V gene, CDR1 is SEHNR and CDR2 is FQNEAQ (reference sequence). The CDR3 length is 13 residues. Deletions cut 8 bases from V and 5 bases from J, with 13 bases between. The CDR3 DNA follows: TGTGCCAGCGGCATGGCGGAGAACAATGAGCAGTTCTTC. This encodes CASGMAENNEQFF.

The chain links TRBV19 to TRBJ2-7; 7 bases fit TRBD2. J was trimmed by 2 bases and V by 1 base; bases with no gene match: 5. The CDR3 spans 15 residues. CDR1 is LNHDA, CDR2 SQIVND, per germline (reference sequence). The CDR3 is CASSIGTGGPYEQYF. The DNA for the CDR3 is TGTGCCAGTAGTATAGGAACGGGAGGTCCCTACGAGCAGTACTTC. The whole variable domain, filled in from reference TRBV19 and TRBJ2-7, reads DGGITQSPKYLFRKEGQNVTLSCEQNLNHDAMYWYRQDPGQGLRLIYYSQIVNDFQKGDIAEGYSVSREKKESFPLTVTSAQKNPTAFYLCASSIGTGGPYEQYFGPGTRLTVT.

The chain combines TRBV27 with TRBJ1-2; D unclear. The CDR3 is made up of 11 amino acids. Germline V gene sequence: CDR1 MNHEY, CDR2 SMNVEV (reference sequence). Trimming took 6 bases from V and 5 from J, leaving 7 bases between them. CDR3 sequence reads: CASSSDYGYTF. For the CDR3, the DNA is TGTGCCAGCAGCTCGGATTATGGCTACACCTTC.

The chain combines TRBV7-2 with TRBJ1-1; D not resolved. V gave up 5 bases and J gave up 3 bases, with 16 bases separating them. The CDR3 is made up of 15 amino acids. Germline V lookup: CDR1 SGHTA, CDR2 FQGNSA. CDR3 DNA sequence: TGTGCCAGCAGCCCTCCCTCCGGTCCGTACACTGAAGCTTTCTTT. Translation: CASSPPSGPYTEAFF.

The CDR3 DNA reads TGTGCCAGCAGCTTCCAGGGTTCCACTGAAGCTTTCTTT. Amino acids: CASSFQGSTEAFF. This chain connects TRBV7-2 to TRBJ1-1, with D possibly matching TRBD1 (5 bases). Trimming shortened V by 3 bases and J by 4 bases, and 9 bases separated the two germline ends. The CDR3 covers 13 residues. The germline V gene has CDR1 SGHTA and CDR2 FQGNSA.

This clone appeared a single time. The CDR3: CASSFWREGPGNEQFF. The CDR3 DNA is TGTGCCAGCAGTTTCTGGCGGGAGGGCCCGGGCAATGAGCAGTTCTTC. The chain combines TRBV28 with TRBJ2-1, with 9 nucleotides matching TRBD2. The ends lost 3 bases at V and 6 bases at J; junction bases unmatched: 9. Germline CDR1 is MDHEN and CDR2 is SYDVKM. The CDR3 sequence is 16 residues long.

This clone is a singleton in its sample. Written as DNA, the CDR3 is TGTGCCAGCAGCTTATCAGGGGATGGCTACACCTTC. This encodes CASSLSGDGYTF. The genes are TRBV7-9 and TRBJ1-2; perhaps TRBD1 as D (6 bases). The V and J ends lost 2 bases and 6 bases respectively, with 7 bases between them. Germline V lookup: CDR1 SEHNR, CDR2 FQNEAQ (reference sequence). The CDR3 covers 12 residues.

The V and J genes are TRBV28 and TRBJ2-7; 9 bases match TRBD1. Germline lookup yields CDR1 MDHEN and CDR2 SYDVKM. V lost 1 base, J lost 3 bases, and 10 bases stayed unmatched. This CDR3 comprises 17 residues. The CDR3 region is CASSLYPRDRADYEQYF. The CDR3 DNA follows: TGTGCCAGCAGTTTATATCCCCGGGACAGGGCGGACTACGAGCAGTACTTC.

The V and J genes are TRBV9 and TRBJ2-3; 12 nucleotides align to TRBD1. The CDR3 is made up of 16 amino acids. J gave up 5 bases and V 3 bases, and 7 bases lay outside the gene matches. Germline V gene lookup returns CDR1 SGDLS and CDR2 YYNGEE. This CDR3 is CASSAGTGGAGDTQYF. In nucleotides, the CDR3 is TGTGCCAGCAGCGCCGGGACAGGGGGCGCAGGAGATACGCAGTATTTT.

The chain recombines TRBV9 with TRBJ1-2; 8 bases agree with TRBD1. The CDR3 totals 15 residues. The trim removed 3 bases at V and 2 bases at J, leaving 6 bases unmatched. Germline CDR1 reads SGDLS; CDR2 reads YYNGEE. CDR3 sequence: CASSGWQGANYGYTF. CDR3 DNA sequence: TGTGCCAGCAGCGGGTGGCAGGGGGCCAACTATGGCTACACCTTC.

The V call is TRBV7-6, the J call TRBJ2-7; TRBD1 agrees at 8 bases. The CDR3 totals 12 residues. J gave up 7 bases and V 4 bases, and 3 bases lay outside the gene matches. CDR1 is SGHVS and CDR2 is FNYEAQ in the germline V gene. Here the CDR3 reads CASSWTGQEQYF. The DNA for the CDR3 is TGTGCCAGCAGCTGGACAGGGCAAGAGCAGTACTTC.

The CDR3 region has the DNA TGTGCCAGCAGACCCAACAGGGGGAGCTATAGCAATCAGCCCCAGCATTTT. Translation: CASRPNRGSYSNQPQHF. The gene calls are TRBV27 and TRBJ1-5; 8 bases align to TRBD1. Germline assignment: CDR1 MNHEY and CDR2 SMNVEV (reference sequence). The CDR3 extends over 17 amino acids. The V gene end was trimmed by 6 bases and the J gene end by 0 bases; junction bases not matched to a gene: 10.